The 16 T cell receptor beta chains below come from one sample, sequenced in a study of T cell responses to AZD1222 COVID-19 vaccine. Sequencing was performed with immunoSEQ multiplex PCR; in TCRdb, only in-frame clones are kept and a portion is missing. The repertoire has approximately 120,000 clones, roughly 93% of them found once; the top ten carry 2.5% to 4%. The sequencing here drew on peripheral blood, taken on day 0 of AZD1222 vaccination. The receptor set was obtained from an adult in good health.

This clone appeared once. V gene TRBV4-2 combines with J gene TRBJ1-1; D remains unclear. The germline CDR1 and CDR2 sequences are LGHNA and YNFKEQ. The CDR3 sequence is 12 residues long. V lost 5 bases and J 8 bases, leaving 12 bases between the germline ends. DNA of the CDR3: TGTGCCAGCAGCTCAGGAGGACCCGAAGCTTTCTTT. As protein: CASSSGGPEAFF.

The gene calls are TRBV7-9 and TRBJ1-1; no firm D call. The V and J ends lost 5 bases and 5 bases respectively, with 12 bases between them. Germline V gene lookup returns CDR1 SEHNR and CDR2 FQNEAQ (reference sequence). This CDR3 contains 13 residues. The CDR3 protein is CASSAPLGTEAFF. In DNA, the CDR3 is TGTGCCAGCAGCGCACCCCTGGGGACTGAAGCTTTCTTT.

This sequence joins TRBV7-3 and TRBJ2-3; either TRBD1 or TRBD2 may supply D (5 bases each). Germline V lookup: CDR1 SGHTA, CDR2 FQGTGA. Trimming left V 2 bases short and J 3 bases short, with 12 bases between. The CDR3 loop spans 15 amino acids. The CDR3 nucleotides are TGTGCCAGCAGCTTAGCGGGCAGGGCGACAGATACGCAGTATTTT. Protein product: CASSLAGRATDTQYF.

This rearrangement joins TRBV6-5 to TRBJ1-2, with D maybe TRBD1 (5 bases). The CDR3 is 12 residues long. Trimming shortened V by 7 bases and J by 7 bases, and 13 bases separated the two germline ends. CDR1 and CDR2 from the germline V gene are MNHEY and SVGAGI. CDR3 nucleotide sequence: TGTGCCAGCACCCTGGGGGGTGCTGGCTACACCTTC. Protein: CASTLGGAGYTF.

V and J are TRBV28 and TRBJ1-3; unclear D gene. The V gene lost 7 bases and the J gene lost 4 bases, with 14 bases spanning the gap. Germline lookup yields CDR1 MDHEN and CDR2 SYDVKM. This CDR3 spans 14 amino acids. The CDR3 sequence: CASTSGGQGNTIYF. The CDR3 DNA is TGTGCCAGCACGAGCGGAGGGCAAGGAAACACCATATATTTT.

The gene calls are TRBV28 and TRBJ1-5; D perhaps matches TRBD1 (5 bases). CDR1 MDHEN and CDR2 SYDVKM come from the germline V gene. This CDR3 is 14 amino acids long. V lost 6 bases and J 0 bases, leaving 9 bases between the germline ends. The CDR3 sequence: CASSGTYSNQPQHF. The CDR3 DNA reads TGTGCCAGCAGCGGGACGTATAGCAATCAGCCCCAGCATTTT. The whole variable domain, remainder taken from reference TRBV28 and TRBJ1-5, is DVKVTQSSRYLVKRTGEKVFLECVQDMDHENMFWYRQDPGLGLRLIYFSYDVKMKEKGDIPEGYSVSREKKERFSLILESASTNQTSMYLCASSGTYSNQPQHFGDGTRLSIL.

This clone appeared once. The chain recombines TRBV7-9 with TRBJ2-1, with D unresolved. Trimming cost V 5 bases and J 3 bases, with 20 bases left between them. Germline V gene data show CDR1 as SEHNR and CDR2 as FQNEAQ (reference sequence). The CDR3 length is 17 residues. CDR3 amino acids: CASSPPLRLSIYNEQFF. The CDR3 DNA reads TGTGCCAGCAGCCCCCCCCTCCGGCTATCGATCTACAATGAGCAGTTCTTC.

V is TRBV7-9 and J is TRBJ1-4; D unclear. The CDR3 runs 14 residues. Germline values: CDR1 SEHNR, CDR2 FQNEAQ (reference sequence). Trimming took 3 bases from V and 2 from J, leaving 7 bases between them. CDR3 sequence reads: CASSFGDTNEKLFF. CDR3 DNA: TGTGCCAGCAGCTTCGGGGATACTAATGAAAAACTGTTTTTT. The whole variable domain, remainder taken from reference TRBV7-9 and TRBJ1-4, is DTGVSQNPRHKITKRGQNVTFRCDPISEHNRLYWYRQTLGQGPEFLTYFQNEAQLEKSRLLSDRFSAERPKGSFSTLEIQRTEQGDSAMYLCASSFGDTNEKLFFGSGTQLSVL.

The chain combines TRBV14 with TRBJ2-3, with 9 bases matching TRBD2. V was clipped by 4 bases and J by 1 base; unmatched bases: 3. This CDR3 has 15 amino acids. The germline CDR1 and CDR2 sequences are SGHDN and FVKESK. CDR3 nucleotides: TGTGCCAGCAGCCGAAGGACTAGCGGCACAGATACGCAGTATTTT. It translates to CASSRRTSGTDTQYF.

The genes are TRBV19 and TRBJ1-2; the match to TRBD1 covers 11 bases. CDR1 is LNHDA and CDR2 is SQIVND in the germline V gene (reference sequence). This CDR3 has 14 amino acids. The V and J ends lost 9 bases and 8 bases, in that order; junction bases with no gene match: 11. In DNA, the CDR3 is TGTGCCAGCCAGAGGACAGGGGGCTACAGGGGCTACACCTTC. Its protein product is CASQRTGGYRGYTF.

CDR3 sequence reads: CASSLDRGREKLFF. The CDR3 DNA follows: TGTGCCAGTAGTCTGGACAGGGGACGCGAAAAACTGTTTTTT. V usage is TRBV19 and J usage is TRBJ1-4, with 9 bases aligning to TRBD1. Trimming removed 5 bases from V and 8 bases from J; junction bases left unmatched: 6. This CDR3 is built from 14 residues. Per germline, CDR1 LNHDA and CDR2 SQIVND (reference sequence). The full variable domain, rest sourced from reference TRBV19 and TRBJ1-4, is DGGITQSPKYLFRKEGQNVTLSCEQNLNHDAMYWYRQDPGQGLRLIYYSQIVNDFQKGDIAEGYSVSREKKESFPLTVTSAQKNPTAFYLCASSLDRGREKLFFGSGTQLSVL.

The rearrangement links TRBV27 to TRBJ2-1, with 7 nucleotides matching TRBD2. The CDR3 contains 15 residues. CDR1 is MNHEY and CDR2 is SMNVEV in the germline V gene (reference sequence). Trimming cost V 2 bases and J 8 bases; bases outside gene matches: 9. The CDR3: CASSLQRGRAHEQFF. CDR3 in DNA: TGTGCCAGCAGTTTACAACGTGGGAGGGCTCATGAGCAGTTCTTC.

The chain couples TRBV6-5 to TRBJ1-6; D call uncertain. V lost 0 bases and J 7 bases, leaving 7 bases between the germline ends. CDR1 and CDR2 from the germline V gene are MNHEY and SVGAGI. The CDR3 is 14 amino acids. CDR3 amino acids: CASSYSTGNSPLHF. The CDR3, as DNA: TGTGCCAGCAGTTACTCAACGGGGAATTCACCCCTCCACTTT.

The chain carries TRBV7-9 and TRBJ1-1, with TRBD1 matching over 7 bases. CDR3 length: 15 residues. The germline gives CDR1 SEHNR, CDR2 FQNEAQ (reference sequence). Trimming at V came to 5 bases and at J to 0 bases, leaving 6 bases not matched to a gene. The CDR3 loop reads CASSPRTGMNTEAFF. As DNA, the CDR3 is TGTGCCAGCAGCCCCCGGACAGGAATGAACACTGAAGCTTTCTTT. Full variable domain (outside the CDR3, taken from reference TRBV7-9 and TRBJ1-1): DTGVSQNPRHKITKRGQNVTFRCDPISEHNRLYWYRQTLGQGPEFLTYFQNEAQLEKSRLLSDRFSAERPKGSFSTLEIQRTEQGDSAMYLCASSPRTGMNTEAFFGQGTRLTVV.

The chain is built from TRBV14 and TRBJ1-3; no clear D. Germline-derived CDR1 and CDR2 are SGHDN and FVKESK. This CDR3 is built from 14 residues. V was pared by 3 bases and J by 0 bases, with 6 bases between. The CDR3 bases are TGTGCCAGCAGCCAGGCAATCTCTGGAAACACCATATATTTT. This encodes CASSQAISGNTIYF.

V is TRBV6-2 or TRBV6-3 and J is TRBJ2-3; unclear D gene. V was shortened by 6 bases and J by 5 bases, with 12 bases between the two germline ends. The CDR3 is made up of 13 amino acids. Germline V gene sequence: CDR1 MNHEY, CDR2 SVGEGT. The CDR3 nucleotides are TGTGCCAGCAGCCTTGGAGCCGGAGATACGCAGTATTTT. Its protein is CASSLGAGDTQYF.